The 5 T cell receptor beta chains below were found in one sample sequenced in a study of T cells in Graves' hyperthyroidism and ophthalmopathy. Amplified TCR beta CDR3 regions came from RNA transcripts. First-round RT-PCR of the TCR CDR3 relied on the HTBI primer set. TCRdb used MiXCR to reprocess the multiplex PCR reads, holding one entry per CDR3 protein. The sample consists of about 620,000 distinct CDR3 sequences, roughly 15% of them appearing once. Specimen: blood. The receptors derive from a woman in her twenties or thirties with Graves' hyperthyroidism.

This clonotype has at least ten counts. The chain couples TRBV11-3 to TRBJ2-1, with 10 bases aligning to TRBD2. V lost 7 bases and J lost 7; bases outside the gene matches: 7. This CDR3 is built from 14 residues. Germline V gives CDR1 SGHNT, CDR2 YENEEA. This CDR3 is CASTGSGRSNEQFF. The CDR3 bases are TGTGCCAGCACGGGTAGCGGGAGGTCTAATGAGCAGTTCTTC. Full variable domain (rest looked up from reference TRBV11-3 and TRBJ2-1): EAGVVQSPRYKIIEKKQPVAFWCNPISGHNTLYWYLQNLGQGPELLIRYENEEAVDDSQLPKDRFSAERLKGVDSTLKIQPAELGDSAVYLCASTGSGRSNEQFFGPGTRLTVL.

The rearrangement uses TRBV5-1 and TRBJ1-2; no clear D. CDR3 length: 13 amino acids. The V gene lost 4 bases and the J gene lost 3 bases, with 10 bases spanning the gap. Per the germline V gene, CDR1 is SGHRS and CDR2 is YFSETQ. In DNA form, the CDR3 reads TGCGCCAGCAGCCTAGGGTTTGACTATGGCTACACCTTC. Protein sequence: CASSLGFDYGYTF.

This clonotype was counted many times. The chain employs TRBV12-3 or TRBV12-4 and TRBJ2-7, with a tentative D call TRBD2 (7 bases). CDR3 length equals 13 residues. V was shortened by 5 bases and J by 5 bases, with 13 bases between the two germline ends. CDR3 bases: TGTGCCAGCAGTGAAGGCGGGGGCGACGAGCAGTACTTC. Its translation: CASSEGGGDEQYF.

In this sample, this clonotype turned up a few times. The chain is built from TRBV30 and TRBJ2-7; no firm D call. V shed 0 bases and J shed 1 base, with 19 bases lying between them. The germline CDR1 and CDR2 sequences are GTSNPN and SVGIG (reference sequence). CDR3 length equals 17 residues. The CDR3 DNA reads TGTGCCTGGAGTGTAGGCCTACCTCGGGCCTCTTCCTACGAGCAGTACTTC. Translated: CAWSVGLPRASSYEQYF. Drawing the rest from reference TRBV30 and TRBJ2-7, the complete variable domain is SQTIHQWPATLVQPVGSPLSLECTVEGTSNPNLYWYRQAAGRGLQLLFYSVGIGQISSEVPQNLSASRPQDRQFILSSKKLLLSDSGFYLCAWSVGLPRASSYEQYFGPGTRLTVT.

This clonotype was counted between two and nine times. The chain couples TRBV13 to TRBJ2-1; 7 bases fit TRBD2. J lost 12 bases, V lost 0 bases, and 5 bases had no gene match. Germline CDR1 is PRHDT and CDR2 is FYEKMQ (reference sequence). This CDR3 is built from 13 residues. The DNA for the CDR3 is TGTGCCAGCAGCTTAGGCCTGTCTAGCGGGCAGTTCTTC. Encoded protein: CASSLGLSSGQFF.